The T cell receptor beta chain described here comes from a study of shared clonotypes between healthy human individuals. Worth noting for this clone: Its cognate antigen is unknown.

This CDR3 is 19 amino acids long. With 6 bases clipped from V and 2 bases from J, the junction kept 20 bases outside the gene matches. CDR1 and CDR2 (germline): MDHEN, SYDVKM. Regarding the study as a whole: The study drew on few donors, limiting represented genetic and exposure-history diversity.

CD45RO negativity and positive selection for CCR7 defined naive CD8 cells, a population that excluded terminally differentiated effector memory CD45RA+ cells. Each donor was a Caucasian adult residing in Nashville, Tennessee. Per the original methods: ImmunoSEQ output held junction-only sequences without quality scores, so filtering differed. Assay used: immunoSEQ multiplex PCR; TCRdb lists only in-frame clones, some missing. The DNA gave D and trimming, while V, J and clone size come from that table. The table has about 2.2 million clones, approximately 94% seen once. This receptor was identified in a man aged 18 to 30 in good health. Some clones in this sample may be carry-over from other donors' samples. The sample taken for sequencing was naive CD8+ T cells from PBMCs. The chain is built from TRBV28 and TRBJ2-3, with 7 bases identical to TRBD1. DNA for the CDR3: TGTGCCAGCAGCCCAGAGAGGGGGCGGCTAGCCGCCGACACAGATACGCAGTATTTT. Translation: CASSPERGRLAADTDTQYF.